The rows below give T cell receptor beta chains drawn from one sample of a study of T cell changes during pregnancy in multiple sclerosis. The table came from immunoSEQ multiplex PCR; TCRdb's copy has only in-frame clones and leaves some out. The sample lists 85,000 to 130,000 clones, 85% to 95% occurring once. The sequenced sample was peripheral blood, obtained after pregnancy. The receptors here all came from a female donor with multiple sclerosis, enrolled in a pregnancy study. CDR3s include the opening cysteine and the closing phenylalanine or tryptophan. Fields, in order: J gene, V gene, clone size, D gene, CDR3 protein, CDR3 DNA. D genes are given only for firm matches. Rows may omit the clone size; those that give it use once, few, many or a size class.

j_call: TRBJ2-2
v_call: TRBV13
clone_size: NA
d_call: TRBD1
cdr3_aa: CASSPSTIGTGIPGELFF
cdr3_nt: TGTGCCAGCAGCCCATCCACCATCGGGACAGGTATCCCCGGGGAGCTGTTTTTT

j_call: TRBJ1-2
v_call: TRBV9
clone_size: NA
d_call: NA
cdr3_aa: CASTSRGAGYGYTF
cdr3_nt: TGTGCCAGCACCAGTCGGGGGGCAGGCTATGGCTACACCTTC

j_call: TRBJ2-7
v_call: TRBV9
clone_size: NA
d_call: NA
cdr3_aa: CASSAGLTYEQYF
cdr3_nt: TGTGCCAGCAGCGCGGGATTAACCTACGAGCAGTACTTC

j_call: TRBJ1-6
v_call: TRBV18
clone_size: NA
d_call: TRBD1
cdr3_aa: CASSPQGQGTHGSPLHF
cdr3_nt: TGTGCCAGCTCACCACAGGGACAGGGGACCCATGGTTCACCCCTCCACTTT

j_call: TRBJ1-1
v_call: TRBV12-5
clone_size: NA
d_call: NA
cdr3_aa: CASGPGLTEAFF
cdr3_nt: TGTGCTAGTGGTCCCGGTCTCACTGAAGCTTTCTTT

j_call: TRBJ2-7
v_call: TRBV5-4
clone_size: NA
d_call: TRBD2
cdr3_aa: CASSPTPSGGAHEQYF
cdr3_nt: TGTGCCAGCAGCCCAACCCCTAGCGGGGGGGCCCACGAGCAGTACTTC

j_call: TRBJ1-1
v_call: TRBV2
clone_size: NA
d_call: TRBD1
cdr3_aa: CASSGQGSGRTEAFF
cdr3_nt: TGTGCCAGCAGTGGACAGGGTTCGGGGAGGACTGAAGCTTTCTTT

j_call: TRBJ1-1
v_call: TRBV29-1
clone_size: NA
d_call: NA
cdr3_aa: CSVVGRGTEAFF
cdr3_nt: TGCAGCGTTGTGGGTCGGGGCACTGAAGCTTTCTTT

j_call: TRBJ2-3
v_call: TRBV5-4
clone_size: NA
d_call: TRBD2
cdr3_aa: CASSPGGPSTDTQYF
cdr3_nt: TGTGCCAGCAGCCCGGGAGGACCCAGCACAGATACGCAGTATTTT

j_call: TRBJ1-4
v_call: TRBV30
clone_size: NA
d_call: NA
cdr3_aa: CAWRAHPEKLFF
cdr3_nt: TGTGCCTGGAGAGCCCATCCGGAAAAACTGTTTTTT

j_call: TRBJ2-7
v_call: TRBV5-6
clone_size: NA
d_call: TRBD2
cdr3_aa: CASSFPGLAYEQYF
cdr3_nt: TGTGCCAGCAGCTTTCCGGGACTAGCTTACGAGCAGTACTTC

j_call: TRBJ2-6
v_call: TRBV5-4
clone_size: NA
d_call: NA
cdr3_aa: CASFLGHRRASGANVLTF
cdr3_nt: TGTGCCAGCTTCCTGGGACACCGAAGAGCGTCTGGGGCCAACGTCCTGACTTTC

j_call: TRBJ2-3
v_call: TRBV10-2
clone_size: NA
d_call: NA
cdr3_aa: CASSDPITDTQYF
cdr3_nt: TGCGCCAGCAGTGACCCCATCACAGATACGCAGTATTTT

j_call: TRBJ1-2
v_call: TRBV27
clone_size: NA
d_call: NA
cdr3_aa: CASSRRGTLDYGYTF
cdr3_nt: TGTGCCAGCAGTAGAAGGGGGACCTTGGACTATGGCTACACCTTC

j_call: TRBJ1-1
v_call: TRBV6-1
clone_size: NA
d_call: NA
cdr3_aa: CASSDPLRDTEAFF
cdr3_nt: TGTGCCAGCAGTGATCCCCTCCGGGACACTGAAGCTTTCTTT

j_call: TRBJ1-1
v_call: TRBV11-3
clone_size: few
d_call: NA
cdr3_aa: CASNRNAGPENTEAFF
cdr3_nt: TGTGCCAGTAATCGAAATGCGGGACCCGAGAACACTGAAGCTTTCTTT

j_call: TRBJ1-5
v_call: TRBV28
clone_size: NA
d_call: NA
cdr3_aa: CASSLGSLSGQPQHF
cdr3_nt: TGTGCCAGCAGTTTAGGGAGTTTGTCCGGTCAGCCCCAGCATTTT

j_call: TRBJ1-3
v_call: TRBV7-8
clone_size: NA
d_call: NA
cdr3_aa: CASSLNGGSSGNTIYF
cdr3_nt: TGTGCCAGCAGCTTAAATGGAGGGAGCTCTGGAAACACCATATATTTT

j_call: TRBJ2-3
v_call: TRBV11-2
clone_size: NA
d_call: NA
cdr3_aa: CASSRRRAADTQYF
cdr3_nt: TGTGCCAGCAGCCGCCGCAGGGCAGCAGATACGCAGTATTTT

j_call: TRBJ2-5
v_call: TRBV6-6
clone_size: NA
d_call: NA
cdr3_aa: CASSYSRGGPGETQYF
cdr3_nt: TGTGCCAGCAGTTACTCGCGCGGGGGCCCTGGAGAGACCCAGTACTTC

j_call: TRBJ2-3
v_call: TRBV5-1
clone_size: NA
d_call: TRBD1
cdr3_aa: CASKHGQGADTQYF
cdr3_nt: TGCGCCAGCAAGCACGGACAGGGAGCAGATACGCAGTATTTT

j_call: TRBJ2-1
v_call: TRBV5-1
clone_size: NA
d_call: NA
cdr3_aa: CASSLGGETANNEQFF
cdr3_nt: TGCGCCAGCAGCTTGGGGGGGGAGACAGCTAACAATGAGCAGTTCTTC

j_call: TRBJ2-1
v_call: TRBV2
clone_size: NA
d_call: NA
cdr3_aa: CASSEEGYWGGRHEQFF
cdr3_nt: TGTGCCAGCAGTGAAGAAGGGTATTGGGGGGGGCGGCATGAGCAGTTCTTC

j_call: TRBJ1-3
v_call: TRBV30
clone_size: NA
d_call: NA
cdr3_aa: CAWSRNQGGGNTIYF
cdr3_nt: TGTGCCTGGAGTAGAAATCAGGGAGGCGGAAACACCATATATTTT

j_call: TRBJ2-2
v_call: TRBV30
clone_size: NA
d_call: NA
cdr3_aa: CAWSVSGANTGELFF
cdr3_nt: TGTGCCTGGAGTGTATCTGGGGCAAACACCGGGGAGCTGTTTTTT

j_call: TRBJ1-1
v_call: TRBV7-3
clone_size: NA
d_call: NA
cdr3_aa: CASSLDGGGAFF
cdr3_nt: TGTGCCAGCAGCTTAGATGGAGGAGGAGCTTTCTTT

j_call: TRBJ2-4
v_call: TRBV5-1
clone_size: once
d_call: TRBD2
cdr3_aa: CASSPYFLAGGPVGSIQYF
cdr3_nt: TGCGCCAGCAGCCCCTATTTTCTAGCGGGAGGGCCCGTTGGGAGCATTCAGTACTTC

j_call: TRBJ1-1
v_call: TRBV7-9
clone_size: NA
d_call: NA
cdr3_aa: CASSFLRGNTEAFF
cdr3_nt: TGTGCCAGCAGCTTTTTAAGGGGCAACACTGAAGCTTTCTTT

j_call: TRBJ2-2
v_call: TRBV27
clone_size: NA
d_call: TRBD1
cdr3_aa: CAWIQGGNTGELFF
cdr3_nt: TGTGCCTGGATACAGGGGGGGAACACCGGGGAGCTGTTTTTT

j_call: TRBJ1-1
v_call: TRBV28
clone_size: NA
d_call: NA
cdr3_aa: CASSYWAGAFF
cdr3_nt: TGTGCCAGCAGTTACTGGGCTGGAGCTTTCTTT

j_call: TRBJ2-1
v_call: TRBV4-1
clone_size: NA
d_call: TRBD2
cdr3_aa: CASSQDQLAGGVEQFF
cdr3_nt: TGCGCCAGCAGCCAAGATCAACTAGCGGGAGGGGTTGAGCAGTTCTTC

j_call: TRBJ2-3
v_call: TRBV18
clone_size: NA
d_call: NA
cdr3_aa: CASSPPRTSTDTQYF
cdr3_nt: TGTGCCAGCTCACCACCTAGAACTAGCACAGATACGCAGTATTTT

j_call: TRBJ1-3
v_call: TRBV9
clone_size: NA
d_call: NA
cdr3_aa: CASSVGDTGNTIYF
cdr3_nt: TGTGCCAGCAGCGTAGGGGACACTGGAAACACCATATATTTT

j_call: TRBJ2-1
v_call: TRBV23-1
clone_size: once
d_call: TRBD2
cdr3_aa: CASSEANGTSYDEQFF
cdr3_nt: TGCGCCAGCAGCGAGGCGAACGGGACTAGTTACGATGAGCAGTTCTTC

j_call: TRBJ2-5
v_call: TRBV5-1
clone_size: NA
d_call: TRBD1
cdr3_aa: CASRSGTGVKETQYF
cdr3_nt: TGCGCCAGCAGATCCGGGACAGGGGTCAAAGAGACCCAGTACTTC

j_call: TRBJ2-1
v_call: TRBV25-1
clone_size: NA
d_call: TRBD2
cdr3_aa: CASSASGGSYNEQFF
cdr3_nt: TGTGCCAGCAGTGCTAGCGGGGGGTCCTACAATGAGCAGTTCTTC

j_call: TRBJ1-2
v_call: TRBV27
clone_size: NA
d_call: NA
cdr3_aa: CASSPQQGREGYTF
cdr3_nt: TGTGCCAGCAGCCCTCAGCAGGGGCGCGAGGGCTACACCTTC

j_call: TRBJ2-1
v_call: TRBV7-2
clone_size: NA
d_call: NA
cdr3_aa: CASSLERGNRNEQFF
cdr3_nt: TGTGCCAGCAGCTTAGAGCGCGGGAACAGGAATGAGCAGTTCTTC

j_call: TRBJ2-4
v_call: TRBV6-6
clone_size: NA
d_call: NA
cdr3_aa: CASSIIPGGQNIQYF
cdr3_nt: TGTGCCAGCAGTATCATCCCAGGGGGGCAAAACATTCAGTACTTC

j_call: TRBJ2-5
v_call: TRBV5-1
clone_size: NA
d_call: NA
cdr3_aa: CASRNSQETQYF
cdr3_nt: TGCGCCAGCAGAAACAGCCAAGAGACCCAGTACTTC

j_call: TRBJ2-1
v_call: TRBV19
clone_size: NA
d_call: NA
cdr3_aa: CASSPGHNEQFF
cdr3_nt: TGTGCCAGTAGCCCTGGGCACAATGAGCAGTTCTTC

j_call: TRBJ2-2
v_call: TRBV7-3
clone_size: NA
d_call: TRBD1
cdr3_aa: CASSPRTGATGELFF
cdr3_nt: TGTGCCAGCAGCCCTCGGACAGGGGCGACCGGGGAGCTGTTTTTT

j_call: TRBJ1-5
v_call: TRBV28
clone_size: few
d_call: TRBD1
cdr3_aa: CASRTLQGQSNQPQHF
cdr3_nt: TGTGCCAGCAGGACCCTACAGGGGCAAAGCAATCAGCCCCAGCATTTT

j_call: TRBJ2-7
v_call: TRBV10-3
clone_size: NA
d_call: NA
cdr3_aa: CASHSAPINEQYF
cdr3_nt: TGTGCCTCACATAGCGCCCCTATAAACGAGCAGTACTTC

j_call: TRBJ1-1
v_call: TRBV6-1
clone_size: NA
d_call: TRBD1
cdr3_aa: CASGAGQANTEAFF
cdr3_nt: TGTGCCAGCGGCGCTGGACAGGCGAACACTGAAGCTTTCTTT